This T cell receptor beta chain appears in the sequencing data of a study of cytomegalovirus exposure and HLA in healthy donors. This clone was found a few times. The study ran its PCR with 60 Vbeta and 13 Jbeta primers. Generated by immunoSEQ multiplex PCR, the TCRdb table keeps only in-frame clones and is missing some. The sample shows over 130,000 clones, around 86% of them seen only once. V shed 5 bases and J shed 4 bases, with 17 bases lying between them. Germline CDR1 and CDR2: MNHEY and SMNVEV (reference sequence). The CDR3 loop spans 15 amino acids. All donors participated as healthy donors of bone marrow.

Sequenced sample: PBMCs. This sequence was found in a female donor in good health and CMV-seronegative. The V and J genes are TRBV27 and TRBJ1-1; no clear D. The CDR3 is CASSLSLGAGTEAFF. CDR3 bases: TGTGCCAGCAGTCTGAGCCTGGGTGCGGGCACTGAAGCTTTCTTT.